Listed below are T cell receptor beta chains from one sample, sequenced in a study of T cell changes during pregnancy in multiple sclerosis. TCRdb's table, derived via immunoSEQ multiplex PCR, lists solely in-frame clones and lacks some. The table has approximately 20,000 clones, about 90% seen once. Material: CD8+ T cells from peripheral blood mononuclear cells, obtained in the second trimester of pregnancy. These TCRs come from a female donor in good health, enrolled as a control in a pregnancy study. The CDR3 runs from the conserved cysteine through the conserved F or W. The D gene is left open where the match is weak. A row's size may be missing; if present it is once, few, many or a size class.

J | size | V | D | CDR3
TRBJ1-2 | - | TRBV6-4 | - | CASSAGESYGYTF
TRBJ2-1 | - | TRBV4-2 | - | CASSQRDNEQFF
TRBJ2-3 | - | TRBV7-8 | TRBD2 | CASSLAEGLAALGDTQYF
TRBJ2-1 | - | TRBV19 | TRBD2 | CASSNSGSEQFF
TRBJ1-5 | - | TRBV7-9 | - | CASSDQQGNQPQHF
TRBJ2-1 | - | TRBV18 | TRBD2 | CASSALAGGYNEQFF
TRBJ1-1 | - | TRBV25-1 | TRBD1 | CASSSRDRGGGEAFF
TRBJ2-7 | - | TRBV7-2 | - | CASSLPRTDESSYEQYF
TRBJ2-2 | - | TRBV30 | - | CAWNEANTGELFF
TRBJ1-1 | - | TRBV6-1 | TRBD1 | CASSEGQGNTEAFF
TRBJ2-7 | - | TRBV30 | - | CAWSVGTLEYF
TRBJ2-1 | - | TRBV30 | - | CAWATGRRSYNEQFF
TRBJ2-1 | - | TRBV6-4 | TRBD2 | CASSTSGGADEQFF
TRBJ2-5 | - | TRBV21-1 | - | CASSKGGGNWETQYF
TRBJ1-6 | - | TRBV6-4 | - | CASSDAAGDNSPLHF
TRBJ2-7 | once | TRBV5-4 | TRBD1 | CASSRTGGGLSSYEQYF
TRBJ1-2 | - | TRBV7-9 | TRBD1 | CASSLRDRGADYGYTF
TRBJ1-1 | once | TRBV5-4 | - | CASSDGGTEAFF
TRBJ1-4 | - | TRBV6-4 | - | CASSHSGAPGEKLFF
TRBJ2-7 | once | TRBV10-1 | - | CASSDSYEQYF
TRBJ2-1 | once | TRBV10-3 | - | CAISDRGGTVNEQFF
TRBJ2-1 | - | TRBV7-9 | - | CASSFSVDEQFF
TRBJ1-2 | - | TRBV2 | - | CASSENGDILYGYTF
TRBJ2-5 | - | TRBV30 | - | CAWRGQGQETQYF
TRBJ1-1 | - | TRBV5-8 | - | CASSLGAGNTEAFF
TRBJ1-2 | - | TRBV5-1 | - | CASRDGDMGGYTF
TRBJ2-6 | - | TRBV27 | - | CASSSGASGANVLTF
TRBJ2-3 | - | TRBV4-1 | TRBD2 | CASSPPGTSGGVKTDTQYF
TRBJ2-5 | - | TRBV6-5 | - | CASSPGYGRGETQYF
TRBJ2-3 | once | TRBV16 | TRBD1 | CASSPGQGALVGTDTQYF
TRBJ2-1 | - | TRBV6-1 | TRBD2 | CASSEGTGGYNEQFF
TRBJ2-3 | - | TRBV6-4 | - | CASSERGSTDTQYF
TRBJ1-3 | - | TRBV7-6 | - | CAIKGGAVASGNTIYF
TRBJ2-7 | few | TRBV30 | - | CAWSVSGNYEQYF
TRBJ1-1 | - | TRBV4-1 | TRBD1 | CASSHYRGMNTEAFF
TRBJ2-1 | once | TRBV27 | - | CASSLGERNNEQFF
TRBJ2-2 | once | TRBV7-6 | TRBD2 | CASSLAFRAGLGGAGELFF
TRBJ2-3 | - | TRBV7-9 | TRBD2 | CASSFSGGLSTDTQYF
TRBJ2-7 | - | TRBV2 | - | CASDPGHSSYEQYF
TRBJ1-2 | - | TRBV12-5 | - | CASGLSGYGYTF